Presented here are 24 T cell receptor beta chains from one specimen sequenced in a study of blood T cell repertoires in COVID-19. The protocol was immunoSEQ multiplex PCR, while the TCRdb copy is restricted to in-frame clones and leaves out a portion. Altogether 300,000 to 400,000 clones are present, 85% being singletons, with the ten largest covering about 1.9%. The sample comprised PBMCs or T cells enriched from blood (not recorded which). The receptors stem from a woman younger than 45 who had been exposed to COVID-19.

This chain uses TRBV27 with TRBJ1-3; D ambiguous. With 1 base removed from V and 0 bases from J, the gap between germline ends came to 4 bases. CDR3 length equals 14 residues. Germline CDR1 is MNHEY and CDR2 is SMNVEV (reference sequence). CDR3 bases: TGTGCCAGCAGTTTATTGAGCTCTGGAAACACCATATATTTT. This gives the protein CASSLLSSGNTIYF.

V and J are TRBV4-2 and TRBJ2-7; 7 bases agree with TRBD1. The J segment lost 1 base and the V segment lost 3 bases, leaving 6 bases of the junction unmatched. The CDR3 spans 15 residues. CDR1 and CDR2 from the germline V gene are LGHNA and YNFKEQ. CDR3 loop: CASSQDRQGSYEQYF. The DNA for the CDR3 is TGTGCCAGCAGCCAGGATAGACAGGGTTCCTACGAGCAGTACTTC.

J is TRBJ2-7 and V is TRBV5-6; 7 bases fit TRBD1. Unmatched junction bases numbered 13, after V lost 8 bases and J lost 2 bases. This CDR3 has 15 residues. Germline V gene sequence: CDR1 SGHDT, CDR2 YYEEEE. CDR3: CASFNRGHLPYEQYF. The CDR3 coding sequence is TGTGCCAGTTTTAACAGGGGCCACCTCCCCTACGAGCAGTACTTC.

This clone was picked up one time. The gene calls are TRBV12-5 and TRBJ2-7; 9 nucleotides agree with TRBD1. The CDR3 sequence is 16 residues long. Germline-derived CDR1 and CDR2 are LGHNT and FRNRAP. Germline trimming cut 1 base from V and 3 bases from J; bases unmatched to any gene: 7. CDR3 DNA sequence: TGTGCTAGTGGTTTGGCCTCCGGGACAGGGAGCTACGAGCAGTACTTC. Its protein product is CASGLASGTGSYEQYF.

The chain uses TRBV5-1 and TRBJ2-7; 10 bases are a match to TRBD2. Trimming cost V 1 base and J 0 bases; bases outside gene matches: 4. Per germline, CDR1 SGHRS and CDR2 YFSETQ. The CDR3 loop spans 16 amino acids. CDR3 loop: CASSLRLAGTSYEQYF. The CDR3 coding sequence is TGCGCCAGCAGCTTGAGACTAGCGGGTACCTCCTACGAGCAGTACTTC. Supplemented by reference TRBV5-1 and TRBJ2-7, the full variable domain reads KAGVTQTPRYLIKTRGQQVTLSCSPISGHRSVSWYQQTPGQGLQFLFEYFSETQRNKGNFPGRFSGRQFSNSRSEMNVSTLELGDSALYLCASSLRLAGTSYEQYFGPGTRLTVT.

The DNA of the CDR3 is TGTGCCAGCAGCTTAAAATACGGGGATACGCAGTATTTT. It is translated as CASSLKYGDTQYF. The rearrangement joins TRBV7-3 to TRBJ2-3; D call uncertain. This CDR3 comprises 13 residues. CDR1 is SGHTA, CDR2 FQGTGA, per germline. V was cut by 1 base and J by 6 bases, with 8 bases left in between.

The chain uses TRBV30 and TRBJ1-2; 9 positions match TRBD1. V lost 3 bases to trimming and J lost 14 bases; unmatched junction nucleotides: 13. Germline V gene data show CDR1 as GTSNPN and CDR2 as SVGIG (reference sequence). This CDR3 is 13 amino acids long. CDR3 bases: TGTGCCTGGAGACGAATTAGCGGGACAGGGCGTACCTTC. Residues: CAWRRISGTGRTF.

This clone was observed once. The chain employs TRBV3-1 (or the pseudogene TRBV3-2) and TRBJ1-1, with a weak D call TRBD1 (5 bases). Trimming stripped 3 bases from V and 1 base from J, with 9 bases between. The germline CDR1 and CDR2 sequences are LGHDT and YNNKEL (reference sequence). The CDR3 is made up of 14 amino acids. This CDR3 reads CASSHVGGNTEAFF. As DNA, the CDR3 is TGTGCCAGCAGCCATGTCGGGGGGAACACTGAAGCTTTCTTT.

The V and J genes are TRBV7-9 and TRBJ1-2; D gene ambiguous. Trimming took off 5 bases at V and 6 bases at J, with 16 bases between the two ends. Germline V gives CDR1 SEHNR, CDR2 FQNEAQ (reference sequence). This CDR3 comprises 14 residues. CDR3 bases: TGTGCCAGCAGCCATACTTACACTACCCATGGCTACACCTTC. Its translation is CASSHTYTTHGYTF.

The DNA for the CDR3 is TGTGCCAGCAGTGTACAGGGCACCGGGGAGCTGTTTTTT. Its protein product is CASSVQGTGELFF. The chain links TRBV12-3 or TRBV12-4 to TRBJ2-2; tentatively, D is TRBD1 (6 bases). The CDR3 has 13 amino acids. Trimming removed 5 bases from V and 4 bases from J, with 8 bases in between.

The chain is built from TRBV7-9 and TRBJ1-1; 7 nucleotides agree with TRBD1. V gave up 4 bases and J gave up 9 bases; unmatched junction bases: 5. CDR1 and CDR2 (germline): SEHNR, FQNEAQ (reference sequence). This CDR3 contains 12 residues. DNA for the CDR3: TGTGCCAGCAGCTCCCAGGGGGTCAAAGCTTTCTTT. Its translation: CASSSQGVKAFF.

The rearrangement joins TRBV6-1 to TRBJ2-7, with a weak D call TRBD1 (5 bases). This CDR3 spans 17 amino acids. Trimming removed 1 base at V and 0 bases at J, with 16 bases between. Germline assignment: CDR1 MNHNS and CDR2 SASEGT. CDR3 protein: CASSEVLTGFSSYEQYF. CDR3 DNA sequence: TGTGCCAGCAGTGAAGTCTTAACAGGTTTCAGCTCCTACGAGCAGTACTTC.

V is TRBV19 and J is TRBJ2-1; possible D gene TRBD2, 5 bases. The V end was cut by 1 base, the J end by 10 bases, with 5 bases between. This CDR3 has 11 amino acids. Germline assignment: CDR1 LNHDA and CDR2 SQIVND (reference sequence). CDR3 sequence (DNA): TGTGCCAGTAGTATAGCGGGAGAGCAGTTCTTC. As protein: CASSIAGEQFF.

A remark on this clone: This may stem from a read error, because a much larger clone lies one nucleotide away. This CDR3 is also generated by other DNA sequences in the sample. The J gene is TRBJ1-6, the V gene TRBV19; D possibly corresponds to TRBD1 (6 bases). The CDR3 sequence is 13 residues long. V lost 8 bases, J lost 10 bases, and 15 bases lay in between. Per the germline V gene, CDR1 is LNHDA and CDR2 is SQIVND (reference sequence). This CDR3 reads CASGGGGGSPLHF. The CDR3 nucleotides are TGTGCCAGTGGAGGGGGGGGCGGGTCACCCCTCCACTTT. Complete variable domain (other parts from reference TRBV19 and TRBJ1-6): DGGITQSPKYLFRKEGQNVTLSCEQNLNHDAMYWYRQDPGQGLRLIYYSQIVNDFQKGDIAEGYSVSREKKESFPLTVTSAQKNPTAFYLCASGGGGGSPLHFGNGTRLTVT.

This clone has only a few counts. This sequence joins TRBV7-9 and TRBJ1-1, with unresolved D. This CDR3 comprises 15 residues. In germline, CDR1 is SEHNR, CDR2 FQNEAQ (reference sequence). The V gene lost 7 bases and the J gene lost 4 bases, with 19 bases spanning the gap. CDR3 residues: CASTSKEGLGTEAFF. Written as DNA, the CDR3 is TGTGCCAGCACCTCCAAGGAGGGTTTAGGCACTGAAGCTTTCTTT.

This clone was recorded a few times. The chain employs TRBV28 and TRBJ2-7, with 9 bases fitting TRBD2. The CDR3 length is 15 residues. Trimming at V came to 6 bases and at J to 0 bases, leaving 6 bases not matched to a gene. In germline, CDR1 is MDHEN, CDR2 SYDVKM. The CDR3: CASRRLAEVSYEQYF. The CDR3 DNA is TGTGCCAGCAGACGACTAGCGGAAGTCTCCTACGAGCAGTACTTC.

This chain uses TRBV6-2 or TRBV6-3 with TRBJ1-2; 7 nucleotides line up with TRBD1. Germline assignment: CDR1 MNHEY and CDR2 SVGEGT. With 5 bases clipped from V and 14 bases from J, the junction kept 14 bases outside the gene matches. This CDR3 has 13 amino acids. This CDR3 is CASSEPTGRPQTF. For the CDR3, the DNA is TGTGCCAGCAGTGAGCCGACAGGGCGGCCGCAGACCTTC.

This chain links TRBV5-1 with TRBJ2-5; maybe TRBD1 (6 bases). Trimming removed 2 bases at V and 5 bases at J, with 13 bases between. This CDR3 is built from 14 residues. The germline gives CDR1 SGHRS, CDR2 YFSETQ. CDR3 coding DNA: TGCGCCAGCAGCTTCAACAGGGCGAGTGAGACCCAGTACTTC. Translation gives CASSFNRASETQYF.

The V call is TRBV28, the J call TRBJ2-1; D gene unclear. This CDR3 has 10 amino acids. Trimming took 4 bases from V and 10 from J, leaving 5 bases between them. Germline CDR1 MDHEN, CDR2 SYDVKM. CDR3 nucleotide sequence: TGTGCCAGCAGTTCAGGAGAGCAGTTCTTC. Its translation: CASSSGEQFF.

V is TRBV27 and J is TRBJ1-1; possible D gene TRBD1, 6 bases. The CDR3 extends over 16 amino acids. V was clipped by 1 base and J by 3 bases, with 15 bases between them. Germline-derived CDR1 and CDR2 are MNHEY and SMNVEV (reference sequence). As DNA, the CDR3 is TGTGCCAGCAGTTTATTCTCCCGGGGGGGCCACACTGAAGCTTTCTTT. Amino acids: CASSLFSRGGHTEAFF.

The chain couples TRBV27 to TRBJ2-3; TRBD2 matches 8 bases. J gave up 0 bases and V 3 bases, and 5 bases lay outside the gene matches. The CDR3 length is 16 residues. Per the germline V gene, CDR1 is MNHEY and CDR2 is SMNVEV (reference sequence). CDR3 nucleotides: TGTGCCAGCAGTTTTGTAGCGGGGTCTAGCACAGATACGCAGTATTTT. Translating gives CASSFVAGSSTDTQYF.

The chain carries TRBV5-6 and TRBJ1-1, with D unresolved. Germline-derived CDR1 and CDR2 are SGHDT and YYEEEE. This CDR3 is built from 13 residues. Trimming pared 4 bases from V and 0 bases from J, leaving 7 bases between. The CDR3 region is CASSSGVNTEAFF. The CDR3, as DNA: TGTGCCAGCAGCAGCGGGGTGAACACTGAAGCTTTCTTT.

The chain's CDR3 is CASGGRDRNTEAFF. In DNA form, the CDR3 reads TGTGCCAGCGGGGGCCGGGACAGGAACACTGAAGCTTTCTTT. The rearrangement uses TRBV6-5 and TRBJ1-1; 7 positions agree with TRBD1. The CDR3 covers 14 residues. The ends lost 8 bases at V and 1 base at J; junction bases unmatched: 7. Germline CDR1 reads MNHEY; CDR2 reads SVGAGI.

CDR3 amino acids: CASSINSGRYNEQFF. In DNA form, the CDR3 reads TGTGCCAGCAGCATTAATAGCGGGAGGTACAATGAGCAGTTCTTC. This chain links TRBV7-3 with TRBJ2-1, with 10 bases matching TRBD2. V gave up 5 bases and J gave up 4 bases; unmatched junction bases: 5. Germline CDR1 reads SGHTA; CDR2 reads FQGTGA. This CDR3 contains 15 residues.